A single sample gave rise to the 32 T cell receptor beta chains below, sequenced in a study of identical twins. TCRdb passed the 5' RACE reads through MiXCR, listing each CDR3 protein once. The table records about 530,000 distinct CDR3 sequences, approximately 20% of them present only once. The data also belong to a second study, concerning yellow fever vaccine responses in identical twins.

The sequenced sample was CD4+ T cells sorted from blood. The receptors derive from a woman aged 18-35 years in good health.

This clonotype showed up just a few times. V and J are TRBV6-2 or TRBV6-3 and TRBJ2-7, with D tentatively TRBD1 (5 bases). Germline CDR1 MNHEY, CDR2 SVGEGT. Trimming stripped 2 bases from V and 0 bases from J, with 14 bases between. The CDR3 consists of 16 residues. The CDR3 sequence is CASSYTIGHSSYEQYV. Here the CDR3 DNA reads TGTGCCAGCAGTTACACGATAGGACACAGCTCCTACGAGCAGTACGTC.

This chain joins TRBV29-1 and TRBJ1-1; a weak D match, TRBD1 (5 bases). CDR1 and CDR2 from the germline V gene are SQVTM and ANQGSEA. The V end was cut by 4 bases, the J end by 3 bases, with 6 bases between. The CDR3 consists of 11 residues. CDR3 bases: TGCAGCGTTGGCAGGGACACTGAAGCTTTCTTT. It specifies CSVGRDTEAFF.

The V call is TRBV19, the J call TRBJ2-3; D is perhaps TRBD1 (7 bases). This CDR3 has 15 amino acids. Germline V gene lookup returns CDR1 LNHDA and CDR2 SQIVND (reference sequence). Deletions cut 3 bases from V and 2 bases from J, with 12 bases between. CDR3 region: CASSMARGATDTQYF. CDR3 sequence (DNA): TGTGCCAGTAGTATGGCCAGGGGGGCCACAGATACGCAGTATTTT.

In this sample, this clonotype turned up a few times. The genes are TRBV5-1 and TRBJ2-5, with 10 bases fitting TRBD2. Germline CDR1 and CDR2: SGHRS and YFSETQ. This CDR3 spans 17 amino acids. V was clipped by 3 bases and J by 3 bases; unmatched bases: 11. The CDR3: CASSSGVAGGLEETQYF. The CDR3 region has the DNA TGCGCCAGCAGCTCCGGGGTAGCGGGAGGTCTCGAAGAGACCCAGTACTTC.

The chain couples TRBV3-1 to TRBJ2-2; tentative D call: TRBD1 (5 bases). Germline V gives CDR1 LGHDT, CDR2 YNNKEL (reference sequence). Trimming left V 3 bases short and J 2 bases short, with 10 bases between. The CDR3 is 15 residues long. The CDR3 spells CASSQLTDNTGELFF. The CDR3 region has the DNA TGTGCCAGCAGCCAGCTGACAGACAACACCGGGGAGCTGTTTTTT.

This clonotype has a handful of counts. V usage is TRBV10-3 and J usage is TRBJ2-2, with 9 bases that match TRBD2. The CDR3 has 15 residues. Losses at the gene ends were 8 bases for V and 2 bases for J; bases not matched to a gene: 6. Per the germline V gene, CDR1 is ENHRY and CDR2 is SYGVKD. CDR3 residues: CAIARLAENTGELFF. In nucleotides, the CDR3 is TGTGCCATCGCACGACTAGCGGAAAACACCGGGGAGCTGTTTTTT.

CDR3 DNA: TGCAGTGCTAGAGTCCCGGGGATGGGCGAGCAGTACGTC. Protein: CSARVPGMGEQYV. This chain joins TRBV20-1 and TRBJ2-7; TRBD2 is a possible D gene (5 bases). CDR1 is DFQATT and CDR2 is SNEGSKA in the germline V gene (reference sequence). This CDR3 spans 13 amino acids. Trimming left V 1 base short and J 6 bases short, with 13 bases between.

V gene TRBV24-1 combines with J gene TRBJ2-5; D may be TRBD1 or TRBD2 (5 bases each). The V gene's germline CDR1 is KGHDR and CDR2 SFDVKD. The CDR3 loop spans 14 amino acids. V lost 4 bases and J 7 bases, leaving 15 bases between the germline ends. The CDR3 reads CATSDPGPSGTQYF. The CDR3 coding sequence is TGTGCCACCAGTGACCCGGGACCGTCGGGGACCCAGTACTTC.

The chain links TRBV24-1 to TRBJ2-1; TRBD2 matches at 13 bases. The trim removed 6 bases at V and 7 bases at J, leaving 20 bases unmatched. CDR1 KGHDR and CDR2 SFDVKD come from the germline V gene. The CDR3 is 20 amino acids. The CDR3 loop reads CATSPPGASGTSGTGNEQFF. The CDR3 nucleotides are TGTGCCACCAGTCCCCCCGGGGCCTCCGGGACTAGCGGGACTGGGAATGAGCAGTTCTTC.

V and J are TRBV7-9 and TRBJ2-1; 10 bases agree with TRBD2. The length of the CDR3 is 15 residues. J gave up 5 bases and V 4 bases, and 5 bases lay outside the gene matches. The germline CDR1 and CDR2 sequences are SEHNR and FQNEAQ (reference sequence). Written as DNA, the CDR3 is TGTGCCAGCAGCTCGTTTAGCGGGGGGCACAATGAGCAGTTCTTC. Its protein product is CASSSFSGGHNEQFF.

The V gene is TRBV7-8, the J gene TRBJ2-7; 7 bases match TRBD2. CDR1 is SGHVS, CDR2 FQNEAQ, per germline. V gave up 5 bases and J gave up 0 bases; unmatched junction bases: 7. This CDR3 spans 15 amino acids. The DNA of the CDR3 is TGTGCCAGCAGCCCCGGGGGGAGGAGCTCCTACGAGCAGTACTTC. This sequence encodes CASSPGGRSSYEQYF.

In its sample, this clonotype was seen a few times. The gene calls are TRBV5-1 and TRBJ1-1; D uncertain. Germline-derived CDR1 and CDR2 are SGHRS and YFSETQ. V lost 7 bases and J lost 4, with 11 bases in between. There are 12 residues in the CDR3. The DNA of the CDR3 is TGCGCCAGCGGCCCAGACGGCACTGAAGCTTTCTTT. It is translated as CASGPDGTEAFF.

This clonotype was observed a handful of times. This chain uses TRBV12-3 or TRBV12-4 with TRBJ2-2; D gene uncertain. Trimming pared 1 base from V and 4 bases from J, leaving 7 bases between. The CDR3 is 14 residues long. CDR3 amino acids: CASSLDGSTGELFF. Here the CDR3 DNA reads TGTGCCAGCAGTTTAGACGGAAGCACCGGGGAGCTGTTTTTT.

This sequence joins TRBV7-6 and TRBJ2-7, with D possibly being TRBD2 (6 bases). V was pared by 5 bases and J by 5 bases, with 16 bases between. Germline V CDR1 and CDR2: SGHVS, FNYEAQ. The CDR3 sequence is 14 residues long. The CDR3 DNA reads TGTGCCAGCAGCCCTACTAGCTTTAGCAACGAGCAGTACTTC. Amino acid sequence: CASSPTSFSNEQYF.

CDR3 protein: CASSPPGMGGSYNEQFF. The CDR3 coding sequence is TGTGCCAGCAGCCCCCCAGGAATGGGTGGCTCCTACAATGAGCAGTTCTTC. The J gene is TRBJ2-1, the V gene TRBV11-3; the D is unclear. The CDR3 runs to 17 residues. Germline loops: CDR1 SGHNT, CDR2 YENEEA. V was pared by 5 bases and J by 0 bases, with 17 bases between. Full variable domain (missing parts from reference TRBV11-3 and TRBJ2-1): EAGVVQSPRYKIIEKKQPVAFWCNPISGHNTLYWYLQNLGQGPELLIRYENEEAVDDSQLPKDRFSAERLKGVDSTLKIQPAELGDSAVYLCASSPPGMGGSYNEQFFGPGTRLTVL.

The chain has TRBV10-1 and TRBJ2-5; the D gene is possibly TRBD2 (6 bases). The germline V gene encodes CDR1 WNHNN and CDR2 SYGVQD (reference sequence). The CDR3 has 15 residues. V was pared by 0 bases and J by 5 bases, with 13 bases between. Here the CDR3 reads CASSESGGRQETQYF. The CDR3 DNA reads TGCGCCAGCAGTGAGTCTGGAGGGCGTCAGGAGACCCAGTACTTC.

This clonotype showed up many times. This chain uses TRBV27 with TRBJ1-5, with D possibly TRBD1 on 5 matching bases. CDR1 and CDR2 from the germline V gene are MNHEY and SMNVEV (reference sequence). This CDR3 spans 16 amino acids. Trimming left V 11 bases short and J 3 bases short, with 23 bases between. CDR3: CAAVWAGNIFNQPQHF. Here the CDR3 DNA reads TGTGCCGCCGTCTGGGCAGGGAATATCTTCAATCAGCCCCAGCATTTT.

V and J are TRBV7-9 and TRBJ2-1, with TRBD1 matching 8 bases. The germline CDR1 and CDR2 sequences are SEHNR and FQNEAQ (reference sequence). Unmatched junction bases numbered 14, after V lost 5 bases and J lost 8 bases. This CDR3 spans 16 amino acids. CDR3 residues: CASSTTDRVFFDEQFF. DNA of the CDR3: TGTGCCAGCAGCACCACGGACAGGGTGTTTTTCGATGAGCAGTTCTTC. Drawing the rest from reference TRBV7-9 and TRBJ2-1, the complete variable domain is DTGVSQNPRHKITKRGQNVTFRCDPISEHNRLYWYRQTLGQGPEFLTYFQNEAQLEKSRLLSDRFSAERPKGSFSTLEIQRTEQGDSAMYLCASSTTDRVFFDEQFFGPGTRLTVL.

V usage is TRBV7-6 and J usage is TRBJ2-7; TRBD2 matches 9 bases. The germline CDR1 and CDR2 sequences are SGHVS and FNYEAQ. V shed 0 bases and J 0 bases; nucleotides not matched to a gene: 3. The CDR3 contains 16 residues. CDR3 in DNA: TGTGCCAGCAGCTTAGCAGGTAGCGGGAGCTCCTACGAGCAGTACTTC. It translates to CASSLAGSGSSYEQYF.

This clonotype has more than one count but fewer than ten. V usage is TRBV9 and J usage is TRBJ2-3; the D gene is possibly TRBD2 (6 bases). The CDR3 is 15 residues long. Germline V gives CDR1 SGDLS, CDR2 YYNGEE. Trimming cost V 2 bases and J 1 base, with 11 bases left between them. CDR3 nucleotide sequence: TGTGCCAGCAGCGTGTCCGGCGGGGGCACAGATACGCAGTATTTT. Its translation is CASSVSGGGTDTQYF.

This clonotype was seen only a few times. The gene calls are TRBV6-6 and TRBJ2-3; no reliable D call. Trimming took off 7 bases at V and 6 bases at J, with 11 bases between the two ends. CDR3 length: 12 amino acids. CDR1 MNHNY and CDR2 SVGAGI come from the germline V gene (reference sequence). The CDR3 loop reads CASNNGWDTQYF. The CDR3 DNA follows: TGTGCCAGCAATAACGGGTGGGATACGCAGTATTTT.

V usage is TRBV20-1 and J usage is TRBJ2-2; 9 bases align to TRBD1. The length of the CDR3 is 13 residues. CDR1 is DFQATT, CDR2 SNEGSKA, per germline (reference sequence). J lost 7 bases, V lost 1 base, and 1 base had no gene match. CDR3 nucleotide sequence: TGCAGTGCTAGAGGGACAGGGGTCGGGGAGCTGTTTTTT. Encoded protein: CSARGTGVGELFF.

This clonotype has more than one count but fewer than ten. J is TRBJ1-2 and V is TRBV3-1; no clear D gene. The V gene's germline CDR1 is LGHDT and CDR2 YNNKEL (reference sequence). V lost 0 bases and J lost 7, with 15 bases in between. This CDR3 contains 15 residues. In nucleotides, the CDR3 is TGTGCCAGCAGCCAAGAGGGGAGACGGATCTTTGGCTACACCTTC. Its protein is CASSQEGRRIFGYTF. Combining the CDR3 with reference TRBV3-1 and TRBJ1-2 gives the whole variable domain DTAVSQTPKYLVTQMGNDKSIKCEQNLGHDTMYWYKQDSKKFLKIMFSYNNKELIINETVPNRFSPKSPDKAHLNLHINSLELGDSAVYFCASSQEGRRIFGYTFGSGTRLTVV.

V and J are TRBV3-1 and TRBJ2-7, with 9 bases that match TRBD2. The V segment lost 4 bases and the J segment 4 bases; nucleotides outside the gene matches: 14. The CDR3 spans 17 residues. CDR1 is LGHDT and CDR2 is YNNKEL in the germline V gene (reference sequence). CDR3 loop: CASSPPHRISGSYEQYF. DNA for the CDR3: TGTGCCAGCAGCCCTCCCCATCGGATTAGCGGGAGTTACGAGCAGTACTTC.

The chain recombines TRBV20-1 with TRBJ1-1, with D possibly TRBD1 on 6 matching bases. V lost 0 bases, J lost 4 bases, and 24 bases lay in between. Looked up from germline, CDR1 is DFQATT and CDR2 is SNEGSKA (reference sequence). This CDR3 spans 18 amino acids. CDR3 region: CSARDPKGLWGALTEAFF. In DNA form, the CDR3 reads TGCAGTGCTAGAGACCCAAAGGGTCTTTGGGGGGCGCTCACTGAAGCTTTCTTT.

The V and J genes are TRBV5-6 and TRBJ2-3; the D gene is possibly TRBD1 (5 bases). V was pared by 1 base and J by 0 bases, with 12 bases between. Germline CDR1 is SGHDT and CDR2 is YYEEEE. The CDR3 totals 16 residues. The CDR3 region is CASSLSLRQSTDTQYF. In nucleotides, the CDR3 is TGTGCCAGCAGCTTGTCTCTGCGACAGAGCACAGATACGCAGTATTTT.

This clonotype was seen only a few times. This chain links TRBV5-1 with TRBJ2-1, with 9 nucleotides matching TRBD1. The germline V gene encodes CDR1 SGHRS and CDR2 YFSETQ. The CDR3 is 15 amino acids. V shed 8 bases and J 5 bases; nucleotides not matched to a gene: 11. The DNA for the CDR3 is TGCGCCAGTCTTCCGGGCGGGACAGGGAACAATGAGCAGTTCTTC. It codes for CASLPGGTGNNEQFF. The whole variable domain, filled in from reference TRBV5-1 and TRBJ2-1, reads KAGVTQTPRYLIKTRGQQVTLSCSPISGHRSVSWYQQTPGQGLQFLFEYFSETQRNKGNFPGRFSGRQFSNSRSEMNVSTLELGDSALYLCASLPGGTGNNEQFFGPGTRLTVL.

This clonotype was seen only a few times. The chain carries TRBV7-2 and TRBJ1-1; D is uncertain. The CDR3 consists of 13 residues. CDR1 is SGHTA, CDR2 FQGNSA, per germline. The V end lost 4 bases, the J end lost 4 bases, and 10 bases lay between the germline ends. The CDR3 loop is CASSWERFTEAFF. CDR3 in DNA: TGTGCCAGCAGCTGGGAAAGATTCACTGAAGCTTTCTTT.

This clonotype was picked up a small number of times. The J gene is TRBJ1-4, the V gene TRBV7-9; D not certain. V gave up 2 bases and J gave up 14 bases, with 12 bases separating them. Germline V gene lookup returns CDR1 SEHNR and CDR2 FQNEAQ (reference sequence). CDR3 size: 12 residues. CDR3 coding DNA: TGTGCCAGCAGCTTACTTAGGAATGGGCTGTTTTTT. Protein: CASSLLRNGLFF.

The J gene is TRBJ2-5, the V gene TRBV24-1; 8 bases fit TRBD2. The CDR3 consists of 18 residues. Germline V CDR1 and CDR2: KGHDR, SFDVKD. V shed 5 bases and J 2 bases; nucleotides not matched to a gene: 15. This CDR3 is CATSARSSGTSLQETQYF. The CDR3 coding sequence is TGTGCCACCAGTGCGCGGTCGTCCGGGACTAGTCTACAAGAGACCCAGTACTTC.

As to this clonotype: Its ends do not fully match the called genes, so a read error is possible. The chain joins TRBV12-3 or TRBV12-4 to TRBJ2-1; D remains ambiguous. This CDR3 comprises 15 residues. The CDR3 reads CATVKGDYSYNGQFF. DNA of the CDR3: TGTGCCACCGTCAAGGGCGATTACTCCTACAATGGGCAGTTCTTC.

This rearrangement joins TRBV6-6 to TRBJ1-3; D remains ambiguous. Germline V gene sequence: CDR1 MNHNY, CDR2 SVGAGI (reference sequence). The ends were cut back, 6 bases at V and 4 bases at J, with 7 bases in the middle. CDR3 length: 12 amino acids. CDR3 in DNA: TGTGCCAGCAGATCGGGAGGAAACACCATATATTTT. Translated: CASRSGGNTIYF.